A selection of T cell receptor beta chains follows, all from one sample in a study of cytomegalovirus exposure and HLA in healthy donors. This table comes from immunoSEQ multiplex PCR, and its TCRdb copy is limited to in-frame clones, with some not included. The table lists 180,000 or so clones, 75% to 80% of them singletons. The specimen sequenced was PBMCs. The source of these receptors is a man between 45 and 60 years old in good health and CMV-seropositive. CDR3s include the opening cysteine and the closing phenylalanine or tryptophan. The D gene is left open where the match is weak. Size is omitted from some rows. Given values are once, few, many or a class for expanded clones.

v_call: TRBV7-2; d_call: TRBD1; clone_size: -; j_call: TRBJ1-5; cdr3_aa: CASSLVRTGGQPQHF; cdr3_nt: TGTGCCAGCAGCTTAGTGCGGACAGGGGGTCAGCCCCAGCATTTT
v_call: TRBV19; d_call: -; clone_size: once; j_call: TRBJ2-1; cdr3_aa: CASSSGQYNEQFF; cdr3_nt: TGTGCCAGTAGTAGTGGACAGTACAATGAGCAGTTCTTC
v_call: TRBV7-6; d_call: -; clone_size: -; j_call: TRBJ2-1; cdr3_aa: CASSFSGENEQFF; cdr3_nt: TGTGCCAGCAGCTTTTCAGGGGAGAATGAGCAGTTCTTC
v_call: TRBV7-2; d_call: -; clone_size: -; j_call: TRBJ1-5; cdr3_aa: CASSRSQGLRQPQHF; cdr3_nt: TGTGCCAGCAGCCGCTCACAGGGCTTGAGGCAGCCCCAGCATTTT
v_call: TRBV19; d_call: TRBD1; clone_size: few; j_call: TRBJ1-5; cdr3_aa: CASSSLDRGSNQPQHF; cdr3_nt: TGTGCCAGTAGTTCACTGGACAGGGGTAGCAATCAGCCCCAGCATTTT
v_call: TRBV6-1; d_call: -; clone_size: -; j_call: TRBJ1-5; cdr3_aa: CASSIGDTNQPQHF; cdr3_nt: TGTGCCTCCAGCATAGGGGACACCAATCAGCCCCAGCATTTT
v_call: TRBV5-5; d_call: -; clone_size: -; j_call: TRBJ1-2; cdr3_aa: CASTSKGDYGYTF; cdr3_nt: TGTGCCAGCACCTCAAAGGGAGACTATGGCTACACCTTC
v_call: TRBV2; d_call: -; clone_size: -; j_call: TRBJ2-1; cdr3_aa: CASIRYEQFF; cdr3_nt: TGTGCCAGCATCCGTTATGAGCAGTTCTTC
v_call: TRBV5-4; d_call: TRBD2; clone_size: -; j_call: TRBJ2-5; cdr3_aa: CASSPGGSGEQETQYF; cdr3_nt: TGTGCCAGCAGTCCCGGCGGTAGCGGGGAACAAGAGACCCAGTACTTC
v_call: TRBV5-6; d_call: -; clone_size: -; j_call: TRBJ1-3; cdr3_aa: CASSLGGAGNTIYF; cdr3_nt: TGTGCCAGCAGCTTGGGCGGGGCTGGAAACACCATATATTTT
v_call: TRBV19; d_call: -; clone_size: -; j_call: TRBJ1-6; cdr3_aa: CASSPERSDNSPLHF; cdr3_nt: TGTGCCAGTAGCCCAGAGCGCAGTGATAATTCACCCCTCCACTTT
v_call: TRBV28; d_call: TRBD1; clone_size: few; j_call: TRBJ1-2; cdr3_aa: CASRRRQGSYGYTF; cdr3_nt: TGTGCCAGCAGACGCCGACAGGGATCCTATGGCTACACCTTC
v_call: TRBV28; d_call: -; clone_size: -; j_call: TRBJ1-3; cdr3_aa: CASSFFRLQGLKNTIYF; cdr3_nt: TGTGCCAGCAGTTTTTTCCGCCTACAGGGATTGAAAAACACCATATATTTT
v_call: TRBV7-6; d_call: -; clone_size: -; j_call: TRBJ1-5; cdr3_aa: CATGQFGNQPQHF; cdr3_nt: TGTGCCACCGGACAGTTCGGCAATCAGCCCCAGCATTTT
v_call: TRBV5-5; d_call: TRBD1; clone_size: once; j_call: TRBJ1-1; cdr3_aa: CASSFPYRGTEAFF; cdr3_nt: TGTGCCAGCAGCTTTCCCTACAGGGGGACTGAAGCTTTCTTT
v_call: TRBV5-1; d_call: TRBD1; clone_size: -; j_call: TRBJ2-7; cdr3_aa: CASSSHRDRGRLQSYEQYF; cdr3_nt: TGCGCCAGCAGCTCGCACCGGGACAGGGGGCGCCTTCAGTCCTACGAGCAGTACTTC
v_call: TRBV4-3; d_call: -; clone_size: -; j_call: TRBJ2-3; cdr3_aa: CASSLGGGTDTQYF; cdr3_nt: TGCGCCAGCAGTCTAGGGGGTGGCACAGATACGCAGTATTTT
v_call: TRBV5-1; d_call: -; clone_size: once; j_call: TRBJ1-1; cdr3_aa: CASSAQENTEAFF; cdr3_nt: TGCGCCAGCAGCGCACAGGAGAACACTGAAGCTTTCTTT
v_call: TRBV27; d_call: -; clone_size: -; j_call: TRBJ2-3; cdr3_aa: CASSSGLWTQYF; cdr3_nt: TGTGCCAGCAGTTCGGGTCTCTGGACGCAGTATTTT
v_call: TRBV5-1; d_call: -; clone_size: -; j_call: TRBJ1-5; cdr3_aa: CASSPTGDSNQPQHF; cdr3_nt: TGCGCCAGCAGCCCGACAGGTGATAGCAATCAGCCCCAGCATTTT
v_call: TRBV18; d_call: -; clone_size: -; j_call: TRBJ1-2; cdr3_aa: CASSPPEVGYGYTF; cdr3_nt: TGTGCCAGCTCACCTCCCGAGGTGGGCTATGGCTACACCTTC
v_call: TRBV7-9; d_call: -; clone_size: -; j_call: TRBJ2-1; cdr3_aa: CASSLGRYNEQFF; cdr3_nt: TGTGCCAGCAGCTTAGGCAGATACAATGAGCAGTTCTTC
v_call: TRBV14; d_call: TRBD1; clone_size: few; j_call: TRBJ1-2; cdr3_aa: CASSQDPRGTAGGYTF; cdr3_nt: TGTGCCAGCAGCCAAGATCCTCGCGGGACAGCAGGTGGCTACACCTTC
v_call: TRBV7-9; d_call: TRBD2; clone_size: -; j_call: TRBJ2-5; cdr3_aa: CASSLVGGIQETQYF; cdr3_nt: TGTGCCAGCAGCTTAGTGGGGGGGATCCAAGAGACCCAGTACTTC
v_call: TRBV25-1; d_call: TRBD2; clone_size: -; j_call: TRBJ2-1; cdr3_aa: CASRDSGGPYNEQFF; cdr3_nt: TGTGCCAGCAGGGATAGCGGGGGGCCTTACAATGAGCAGTTCTTC
v_call: TRBV7-8; d_call: -; clone_size: -; j_call: TRBJ2-2; cdr3_aa: CASSLSVRGTGELFF; cdr3_nt: TGTGCCAGCAGCTTAAGTGTACGGGGCACCGGGGAGCTGTTTTTT
v_call: TRBV4-3; d_call: -; clone_size: -; j_call: TRBJ2-6; cdr3_aa: CASRPGTGANVLTF; cdr3_nt: TGCGCCAGCAGACCGGGAACTGGGGCCAACGTCCTGACTTTC
v_call: TRBV9; d_call: TRBD1; clone_size: -; j_call: TRBJ1-4; cdr3_aa: CASSPQTGPNEKLFF; cdr3_nt: TGTGCCAGCAGCCCTCAGACAGGGCCAAATGAAAAACTGTTTTTT
v_call: TRBV19; d_call: -; clone_size: -; j_call: TRBJ1-6; cdr3_aa: CASSAGAYVGNSPLHF; cdr3_nt: TGTGCCAGTAGTGCAGGGGCGTACGTCGGTAATTCACCCCTCCACTTT
v_call: TRBV7-9; d_call: -; clone_size: -; j_call: TRBJ2-2; cdr3_aa: CASSLRSGDTGELFF; cdr3_nt: TGTGCCAGCAGCTTACGATCAGGGGACACCGGGGAGCTGTTTTTT
v_call: TRBV5-1; d_call: -; clone_size: -; j_call: TRBJ2-5; cdr3_aa: CASSPGPGQETQYF; cdr3_nt: TGCGCCAGCAGCCCTGGGCCAGGACAAGAGACCCAGTACTTC
v_call: TRBV7-2; d_call: -; clone_size: -; j_call: TRBJ1-1; cdr3_aa: CASSRTGTEAFF; cdr3_nt: TGTGCCAGCAGCCGGACGGGGACTGAAGCTTTCTTT
v_call: TRBV4-1; d_call: TRBD2; clone_size: -; j_call: TRBJ2-5; cdr3_aa: CASRGIAGGIKETQYF; cdr3_nt: TGCGCCAGCAGAGGGATAGCGGGGGGGATAAAAGAGACCCAGTACTTC
v_call: TRBV19; d_call: -; clone_size: -; j_call: TRBJ1-3; cdr3_aa: CASSPQSVSGNTIYF; cdr3_nt: TGTGCCAGTAGCCCACAAAGTGTCTCTGGAAACACCATATATTTT
v_call: TRBV29-1; d_call: -; clone_size: -; j_call: TRBJ1-2; cdr3_aa: CSVAPRVNHGYTF; cdr3_nt: TGCAGCGTTGCCCCGCGGGTGAACCATGGCTACACCTTC
v_call: TRBV6-1; d_call: -; clone_size: -; j_call: TRBJ2-6; cdr3_aa: CASSLQGAGANVLTF; cdr3_nt: TGTGCCAGCAGCCTGCAGGGTGCCGGGGCCAACGTCCTGACTTTC
v_call: TRBV6-5; d_call: TRBD2; clone_size: once; j_call: TRBJ2-3; cdr3_aa: CASRRGGTDTQYF; cdr3_nt: TGTGCCAGCCGGCGGGGGGGCACAGATACGCAGTATTTT
v_call: TRBV30; d_call: -; clone_size: -; j_call: TRBJ1-3; cdr3_aa: CASQEISGNTIYF; cdr3_nt: TGTGCCTCACAGGAAATCTCTGGAAACACCATATATTTT
v_call: TRBV27; d_call: TRBD1; clone_size: -; j_call: TRBJ1-4; cdr3_aa: CASSRDRKNVNELFF; cdr3_nt: TGTGCCAGCAGTAGGGACAGGAAAAATGTAAACGAACTGTTTTTT
v_call: TRBV7-9; d_call: -; clone_size: few; j_call: TRBJ1-2; cdr3_aa: CASSLGQNYGYTF; cdr3_nt: TGTGCCAGCAGCTTAGGTCAGAACTATGGCTACACCTTC
v_call: TRBV6-5; d_call: TRBD1; clone_size: -; j_call: TRBJ1-3; cdr3_aa: CASSLDRGGNTIYF; cdr3_nt: TGTGCCAGCAGTCTTGACAGGGGTGGAAACACCATATATTTT
v_call: TRBV10-1; d_call: -; clone_size: -; j_call: TRBJ2-2; cdr3_aa: CASSPNRYGELFF; cdr3_nt: TGCGCCAGCAGCCCCAACAGATACGGGGAGCTGTTTTTT
v_call: TRBV19; d_call: TRBD1; clone_size: -; j_call: TRBJ1-6; cdr3_aa: CASSVGTANSPLHF; cdr3_nt: TGTGCCAGTAGTGTCGGGACAGCTAATTCACCCCTCCACTTT
v_call: TRBV19; d_call: -; clone_size: -; j_call: TRBJ2-1; cdr3_aa: CASSMGQTPYNEQFF; cdr3_nt: TGTGCCAGTAGTATGGGGCAGACTCCTTACAATGAGCAGTTCTTC
v_call: TRBV11-3; d_call: -; clone_size: -; j_call: TRBJ2-1; cdr3_aa: CASSLGASALMGNEQFF; cdr3_nt: TGTGCCAGCAGCTTAGGAGCTAGCGCCCTAATGGGCAATGAGCAGTTCTTC
v_call: TRBV18; d_call: -; clone_size: few; j_call: TRBJ1-2; cdr3_aa: CASSPSRGLRGYTF; cdr3_nt: TGTGCCAGCTCACCCTCTAGGGGGTTACGTGGCTACACCTTC
v_call: TRBV5-4; d_call: -; clone_size: -; j_call: TRBJ1-1; cdr3_aa: CASSFGGMNTEAFF; cdr3_nt: TGTGCCAGCAGCTTCGGAGGAATGAACACTGAAGCTTTCTTT
v_call: TRBV7-6; d_call: -; clone_size: -; j_call: TRBJ1-3; cdr3_aa: CASSRSTRENTIYF; cdr3_nt: TGTGCCAGCAGCCGATCAACTAGGGAAAACACCATATATTTT
v_call: TRBV29-1; d_call: TRBD1; clone_size: -; j_call: TRBJ2-7; cdr3_aa: CSVESTGTGVSYEQYF; cdr3_nt: TGCAGCGTTGAGTCGACCGGGACAGGCGTCTCCTACGAGCAGTACTTC
v_call: TRBV27; d_call: -; clone_size: -; j_call: TRBJ2-1; cdr3_aa: CASSTRGRGASYNEQFF; cdr3_nt: TGTGCCAGCAGTACACGGGGCAGGGGAGCCTCCTACAATGAGCAGTTCTTC
v_call: TRBV2; d_call: TRBD2; clone_size: -; j_call: TRBJ2-1; cdr3_aa: CASSEMGVAGDNEQFF; cdr3_nt: TGTGCCAGCAGTGAAATGGGGGTAGCGGGGGACAATGAGCAGTTCTTC